The T cell receptor (beta chain) under discussion was sequenced for a study of neurological immune-mediated disorders. Overall study findings and caveats: Multiple sclerosis was found to have the least TCR clonal expansion, below healthy controls, and HTLV-1-associated myelopathy the most.

The cDNA was synthesized by means of template-switch 5'RACE, which was carried out with 10-nucleotide random UMIs. Every sequencing run produced over 160 million TCR-beta sequences that came from 15-18 subjects. TCRdb re-called the 5' RACE reads through MiXCR, storing one row per CDR3 protein. The sample includes under 35,000 distinct CDR3 sequences, 20% to 25% of them seen just once. Sorted libraries drew on 1 million CD4+ or CD8+ T cells. This CDR3 is built from 18 residues. Germline CDR1 reads MNHEY; CDR2 reads SVGAGI. J lost 4 bases, V lost 5 bases, and 20 bases had no gene match. This clonotype was counted ten times or more. As yet, its antigen is unknown.

The V and J genes are TRBV6-5 and TRBJ2-7, with TRBD2 identical over 7 bases. This clonotype was sampled from a man aged 50 to 59 with HTLV-1-associated myelopathy (HAM/TSP). The sequencing input was CD4+ T cells from blood. The CDR3 DNA reads as TGTGCCAGCAGTCGTTTTGGGATGATGGCCGCGGGGGATTACGAGCAGTACTTC. It encodes CASSRFGMMAAGDYEQYF.